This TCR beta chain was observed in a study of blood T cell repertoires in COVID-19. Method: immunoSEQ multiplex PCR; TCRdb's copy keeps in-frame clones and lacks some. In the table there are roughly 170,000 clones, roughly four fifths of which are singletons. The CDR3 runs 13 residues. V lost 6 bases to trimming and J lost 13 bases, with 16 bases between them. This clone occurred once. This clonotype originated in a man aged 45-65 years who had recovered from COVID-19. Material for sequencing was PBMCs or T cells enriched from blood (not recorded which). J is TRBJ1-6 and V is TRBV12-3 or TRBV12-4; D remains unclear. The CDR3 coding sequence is TGTGCCAGCAGCCAGTCACAGCAGCACCCCCTCCACTTT. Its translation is CASSQSQQHPLHF.